Following are 24 T cell receptor beta chains from one sample sequenced in a study of shared clonotypes between healthy human individuals. Naive CD8 cells lacked CD45RO, underwent positive selection for CCR7 and left out terminally differentiated effector memory CD45RA+ cells. This table comes from immunoSEQ multiplex PCR, and its TCRdb copy is limited to in-frame clones, with some not included. In the table there are hundreds of thousands of clones, nearly 97% of which are singletons. Input material: naive CD8+ T cells sorted from blood. The source is a woman aged 25 to 39 in good health.

The rearrangement uses TRBV27 and TRBJ2-1; D might be TRBD2 (5 bases). V was pared by 2 bases and J by 2 bases, with 16 bases between. The CDR3 is 17 amino acids. CDR1 is MNHEY, CDR2 SMNVEV, per germline (reference sequence). The CDR3 reads CASSLAAGGPPYNEQFF. The CDR3 DNA follows: TGTGCCAGCAGTTTAGCGGCGGGCGGACCCCCCTACAATGAGCAGTTCTTC.

V gene TRBV27 combines with J gene TRBJ2-7, with D unclear. Germline assignment: CDR1 MNHEY and CDR2 SMNVEV (reference sequence). This CDR3 comprises 15 residues. Trimming left V 6 bases short and J 6 bases short, with 21 bases between. As DNA, the CDR3 is TGTGCCAGCAGGGGCTCCGAAGGGCCAACCGGCGAGCAGTACTTC. Its translation: CASRGSEGPTGEQYF.

This sequence joins TRBV5-6 and TRBJ1-1; D not resolved. This CDR3 spans 12 amino acids. Trimming shortened V by 2 bases and J by 4 bases, and 6 bases separated the two germline ends. Germline lookup yields CDR1 SGHDT and CDR2 YYEEEE. In DNA, the CDR3 is TGTGCCAGCAGCTTTACACTCACTGAAGCTTTCTTT. This codes for CASSFTLTEAFF.

The chain recombines TRBV28 with TRBJ2-2; perhaps TRBD1 as D (5 bases). This CDR3 is 14 amino acids long. V was shortened by 5 bases and J by 5 bases, with 12 bases between the two germline ends. Germline V gene lookup returns CDR1 MDHEN and CDR2 SYDVKM. In DNA form, the CDR3 reads TGTGCCAGCAGTCCCCAGGGAAATACCGGGGAGCTGTTTTTT. Protein sequence: CASSPQGNTGELFF. Drawing the rest from reference TRBV28 and TRBJ2-2, the complete variable domain is DVKVTQSSRYLVKRTGEKVFLECVQDMDHENMFWYRQDPGLGLRLIYFSYDVKMKEKGDIPEGYSVSREKKERFSLILESASTNQTSMYLCASSPQGNTGELFFGEGSRLTVL.

This chain joins TRBV19 and TRBJ2-1; 12 bases map to TRBD2. CDR1 LNHDA and CDR2 SQIVND come from the germline V gene (reference sequence). Unmatched junction bases numbered 10, after V lost 7 bases and J lost 0 bases. The CDR3 totals 18 residues. The CDR3 protein is CASNPSGRDWGSYNEQFF. For the CDR3, the DNA is TGTGCCAGTAACCCTAGCGGGAGGGATTGGGGCTCCTACAATGAGCAGTTCTTC.

The V call is TRBV2, the J call TRBJ2-1; D tentatively reads TRBD1 or TRBD2 (5 bases each). CDR3 length equals 13 residues. Germline values: CDR1 SNHLY, CDR2 FYNNEI. The CDR3 DNA follows: TGTGCACCTGGGGTGGGGGATATCAATGAGCAGTTCTTC. This gives the protein CAPGVGDINEQFF.

This chain connects TRBV7-9 to TRBJ1-1, with D hard to call. V was clipped by 6 bases and J by 5 bases, with 7 bases between them. This CDR3 has 11 residues. CDR1 is SEHNR, CDR2 FQNEAQ, per germline (reference sequence). Here the CDR3 reads CASRGETEAFF. CDR3 nucleotides: TGTGCCAGCAGAGGTGAGACTGAAGCTTTCTTT. The full variable domain, completed using reference TRBV7-9 and TRBJ1-1, is DTGVSQNPRHKITKRGQNVTFRCDPISEHNRLYWYRQTLGQGPEFLTYFQNEAQLEKSRLLSDRFSAERPKGSFSTLEIQRTEQGDSAMYLCASRGETEAFFGQGTRLTVV.

The gene calls are TRBV28 and TRBJ2-3; TRBD1 agrees at 8 bases. This CDR3 contains 15 residues. Germline CDR1 MDHEN, CDR2 SYDVKM. V shed 6 bases and J 2 bases; nucleotides not matched to a gene: 7. The CDR3 sequence: CASSTGQENTDTQYF. As DNA, the CDR3 is TGTGCCAGCAGCACGGGACAGGAAAACACAGATACGCAGTATTTT. Looking up the rest from reference TRBV28 and TRBJ2-3 gives the full variable domain: DVKVTQSSRYLVKRTGEKVFLECVQDMDHENMFWYRQDPGLGLRLIYFSYDVKMKEKGDIPEGYSVSREKKERFSLILESASTNQTSMYLCASSTGQENTDTQYFGPGTRLTVL.

This clone was observed a handful of times. This chain uses TRBV7-9 with TRBJ1-2; tentatively, D is TRBD1 (6 bases). CDR1 and CDR2 (germline): SEHNR, FQNEAQ (reference sequence). The V gene lost 1 base and the J gene lost 5 bases, with 14 bases spanning the gap. The CDR3 is made up of 15 amino acids. CDR3 protein: CASSLDNGGPYGYTF. CDR3 bases: TGTGCCAGCAGCTTAGATAACGGGGGCCCATATGGCTACACCTTC.

The genes are TRBV29-1 and TRBJ1-5; D is ambiguous. Germline lookup yields CDR1 SQVTM and CDR2 ANQGSEA. Trimming stripped 6 bases from V and 0 bases from J, with 9 bases between. The CDR3 sequence is 13 residues long. CDR3 coding DNA: TGCAGCGTAAGCCGGGGTAGCAATCAGCCCCAGCATTTT. It encodes CSVSRGSNQPQHF. Full variable domain (remainder filled in from reference TRBV29-1 and TRBJ1-5): SAVISQKPSRDICQRGTSLTIQCQVDSQVTMMFWYRQQPGQSLTLIATANQGSEATYESGFVIDKFPISRPNLTFSTLTVSNMSPEDSSIYLCSVSRGSNQPQHFGDGTRLSIL.

The rearrangement uses TRBV30 and TRBJ1-2, with D possibly being TRBD1 (5 bases). V was clipped by 0 bases and J by 4 bases, with 9 bases between them. The CDR3 contains 13 residues. Germline V CDR1 and CDR2: GTSNPN, SVGIG (reference sequence). CDR3 protein: CAWSVGGVYGYTF. DNA of the CDR3: TGTGCCTGGAGTGTGGGGGGTGTCTATGGCTACACCTTC. Combining the CDR3 with reference TRBV30 and TRBJ1-2 gives the whole variable domain SQTIHQWPATLVQPVGSPLSLECTVEGTSNPNLYWYRQAAGRGLQLLFYSVGIGQISSEVPQNLSASRPQDRQFILSSKKLLLSDSGFYLCAWSVGGVYGYTFGSGTRLTVV.

The V and J genes are TRBV27 and TRBJ2-7; 9 bases are shared with TRBD2. CDR1 MNHEY and CDR2 SMNVEV come from the germline V gene (reference sequence). There are 15 residues in the CDR3. V lost 2 bases, J lost 3 bases, and 5 bases stayed unmatched. The CDR3 region is CASSLNSGGHYEQYF. The CDR3 DNA reads TGTGCCAGCAGTTTAAATAGCGGGGGACACTACGAGCAGTACTTC.

This chain links TRBV19 with TRBJ2-1; a possible D gene is TRBD2 (6 bases). The CDR3 is 15 residues long. V gave up 3 bases and J gave up 0 bases, with 9 bases separating them. Germline CDR1 LNHDA, CDR2 SQIVND (reference sequence). The CDR3 DNA reads as TGTGCCAGTAGTATGGGGCGGGACTCCTACAATGAGCAGTTCTTC. Translated, it gives CASSMGRDSYNEQFF.

The rearrangement uses TRBV28 and TRBJ2-3; TRBD2 matches at 13 bases. The germline V gene has CDR1 MDHEN and CDR2 SYDVKM. CDR3 length equals 19 residues. The V and J ends lost 4 bases and 0 bases, in that order; junction bases with no gene match: 10. CDR3 in DNA: TGTGCCAGCAGTTCGGGGGGACTAGCGGGAACTCTTAGCACAGATACGCAGTATTTT. Protein sequence: CASSSGGLAGTLSTDTQYF.

To note about this clone: One junction end does not reproduce the germline sequence, and a read error may be involved. This chain joins TRBV6-5 and TRBJ2-3; perhaps TRBD2 as D (5 bases). CDR1 and CDR2 (germline): MNHEY, SVGAGI. The CDR3 loop spans 15 amino acids. The CDR3 is CASTPSGFTSDAQYF. The CDR3 DNA is TGTGCCAGCACCCCGTCGGGGTTCACCTCAGATGCGCAGTATTTT.

This clone was seen just once. The chain recombines TRBV27 with TRBJ1-1, with D tentatively TRBD1 (6 bases). Trimming shortened V by 6 bases and J by 4 bases, and 15 bases separated the two germline ends. Per the germline V gene, CDR1 is MNHEY and CDR2 is SMNVEV (reference sequence). The CDR3 length is 14 residues. The CDR3 reads CASRAGAWVTEAFF. The CDR3 DNA reads as TGTGCCAGCAGAGCGGGGGCATGGGTCACTGAAGCTTTCTTT.

The genes are TRBV27 and TRBJ2-1; 9 bases fit TRBD2. This CDR3 spans 13 amino acids. Unmatched junction bases numbered 3, after V lost 4 bases and J lost 8 bases. Looked up from germline, CDR1 is MNHEY and CDR2 is SMNVEV (reference sequence). This CDR3 reads CASSSGLAYEQFF. CDR3 coding DNA: TGTGCCAGCAGTTCGGGACTAGCTTATGAGCAGTTCTTC.

This clone was detected only once. CDR3 sequence reads: CASSEGLDNTDTQYF. The DNA of the CDR3 is TGTGCCAGCAGTGAAGGGTTAGACAACACAGATACGCAGTATTTT. The chain combines TRBV2 with TRBJ2-3, with D hard to call. The CDR3 covers 15 residues. Per the germline V gene, CDR1 is SNHLY and CDR2 is FYNNEI. V was clipped by 1 base and J by 2 bases, with 10 bases between them.

The rearrangement joins TRBV6-6 to TRBJ2-7; 10 bases map to TRBD2. The CDR3 is 15 residues long. With V trimmed by 6 bases and J by 2 bases, 7 bases remained unmatched. Germline V gene lookup returns CDR1 MNHNY and CDR2 SVGAGI (reference sequence). Here the CDR3 reads CASRESGRAPYEQYF. CDR3 nucleotides: TGTGCCAGCAGGGAGAGCGGGAGGGCTCCCTACGAGCAGTACTTC.

The chain employs TRBV10-3 and TRBJ2-7; TRBD2 agrees at 8 bases. Germline CDR1 reads ENHRY; CDR2 reads SYGVKD. J was trimmed by 5 bases and V by 7 bases; bases with no gene match: 13. The CDR3 loop spans 15 amino acids. The CDR3 is CAITKETSVTHEQYF. The CDR3 DNA follows: TGTGCCATCACCAAAGAGACTAGCGTAACCCACGAGCAGTACTTC.

In this sample, this clone turned up once. The chain employs TRBV10-2 and TRBJ1-3, with TRBD1 matching over 7 bases. The CDR3 contains 17 residues. The V and J ends lost 0 bases and 9 bases, in that order; junction bases with no gene match: 14. Per the germline V gene, CDR1 is WSHSY and CDR2 is SAAADI. The CDR3, as DNA: TGCGCCAGCAGTGAGTCCCCCTGGACAGGCTCCATGAGCACCATATATTTT. It specifies CASSESPWTGSMSTIYF.

The chain recombines TRBV28 with TRBJ2-5; unclear D gene. This CDR3 region has 16 residues. The germline CDR1 and CDR2 sequences are MDHEN and SYDVKM. Trimming stripped 6 bases from V and 4 bases from J, with 21 bases between. The CDR3 region has the DNA TGTGCCAGCAGACGTTCGTTCTTGGGCTGGGGAGAGACCCAGTACTTC. This gives the protein CASRRSFLGWGETQYF.

The J gene is TRBJ2-7, the V gene TRBV27, with TRBD1 identical over 9 bases. Germline V gene sequence: CDR1 MNHEY, CDR2 SMNVEV (reference sequence). The CDR3 runs to 14 residues. V shed 8 bases, J shed 5 bases, and the junction held 10 bases outside the gene matches. The CDR3 sequence is CASRGGTGNHEQYF. CDR3 in DNA: TGTGCCAGCCGAGGAGGGACAGGGAATCACGAGCAGTACTTC.

The gene calls are TRBV27 and TRBJ2-7; TRBD1 aligns across 8 bases. V shed 5 bases, J shed 2 bases, and the junction held 11 bases outside the gene matches. The CDR3 has 16 residues. Per germline, CDR1 MNHEY and CDR2 SMNVEV (reference sequence). CDR3 in DNA: TGTGCCAGCAGTATCCTACTCAGGGGGCAAACCTACGAGCAGTACTTC. Its protein is CASSILLRGQTYEQYF.